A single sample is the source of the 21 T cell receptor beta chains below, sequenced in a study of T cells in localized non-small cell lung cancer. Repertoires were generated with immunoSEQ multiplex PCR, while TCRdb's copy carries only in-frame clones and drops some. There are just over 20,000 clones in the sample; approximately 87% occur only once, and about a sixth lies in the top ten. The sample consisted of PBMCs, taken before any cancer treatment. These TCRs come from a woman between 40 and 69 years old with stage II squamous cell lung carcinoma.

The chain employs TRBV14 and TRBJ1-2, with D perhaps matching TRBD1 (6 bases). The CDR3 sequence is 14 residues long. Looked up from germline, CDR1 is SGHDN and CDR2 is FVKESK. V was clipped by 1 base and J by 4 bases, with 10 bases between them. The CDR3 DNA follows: TGTGCCAGCAGCCAAGGGCGGGGGCCCTATGGCTACACCTTC. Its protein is CASSQGRGPYGYTF.

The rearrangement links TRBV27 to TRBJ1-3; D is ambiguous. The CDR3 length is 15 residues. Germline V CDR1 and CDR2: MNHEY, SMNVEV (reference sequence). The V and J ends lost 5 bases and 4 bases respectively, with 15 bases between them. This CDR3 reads CASSTTRLGGNTIYF. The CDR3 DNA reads TGTGCCAGCAGTACTACGCGGCTTGGAGGAAACACCATATATTTT.

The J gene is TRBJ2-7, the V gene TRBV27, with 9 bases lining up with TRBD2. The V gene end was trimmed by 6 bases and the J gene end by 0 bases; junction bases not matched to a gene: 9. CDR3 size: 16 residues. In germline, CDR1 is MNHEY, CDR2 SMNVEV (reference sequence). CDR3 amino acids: CASSPSAGGHSYEQYF. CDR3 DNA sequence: TGTGCCAGCAGCCCCTCCGCGGGAGGGCACTCCTACGAGCAGTACTTC.

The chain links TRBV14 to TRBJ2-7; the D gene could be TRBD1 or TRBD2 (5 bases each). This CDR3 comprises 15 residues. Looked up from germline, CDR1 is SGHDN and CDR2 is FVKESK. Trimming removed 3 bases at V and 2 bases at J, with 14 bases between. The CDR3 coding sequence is TGTGCCAGCAGCCACGGGGCTAGCACCCCCTACGAGCAGTACTTC. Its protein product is CASSHGASTPYEQYF.

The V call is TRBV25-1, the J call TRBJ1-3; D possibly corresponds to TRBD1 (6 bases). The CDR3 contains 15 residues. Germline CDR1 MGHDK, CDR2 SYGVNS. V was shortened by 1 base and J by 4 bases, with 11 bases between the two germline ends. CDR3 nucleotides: TGTGCCAGCAGTGAATGGAGCGGGGGCGGAAACACCATATATTTT. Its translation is CASSEWSGGGNTIYF. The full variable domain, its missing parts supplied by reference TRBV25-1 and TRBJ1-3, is EADIYQTPRYLVIGTGKKITLECSQTMGHDKMYWYQQDPGMELHLIHYSYGVNSTEKGDLSSESTVSRIRTEHFPLTLESARPSHTSQYLCASSEWSGGGNTIYFGEGSWLTVV.

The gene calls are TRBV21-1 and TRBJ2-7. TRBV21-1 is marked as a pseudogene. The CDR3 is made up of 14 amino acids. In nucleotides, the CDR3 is TGTGCCAGCAGCAAAAGCAGGCGGACCTACGAGCAGTACTTC. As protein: CASSKSRRTYEQYF.

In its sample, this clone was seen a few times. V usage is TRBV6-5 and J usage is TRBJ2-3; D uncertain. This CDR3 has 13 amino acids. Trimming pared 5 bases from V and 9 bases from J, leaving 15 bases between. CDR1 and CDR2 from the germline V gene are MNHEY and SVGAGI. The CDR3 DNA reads TGTGCCAGCAGTAGGACCCGACTGGGGACGCAGTATTTT. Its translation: CASSRTRLGTQYF.

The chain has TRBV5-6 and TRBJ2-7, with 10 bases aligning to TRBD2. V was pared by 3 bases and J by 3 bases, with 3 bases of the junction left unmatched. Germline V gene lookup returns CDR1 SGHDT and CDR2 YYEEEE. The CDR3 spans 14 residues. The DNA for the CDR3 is TGTGCCAGCAGCTCCGGGACTAGCGACTACGAGCAGTACTTC. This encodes CASSSGTSDYEQYF.

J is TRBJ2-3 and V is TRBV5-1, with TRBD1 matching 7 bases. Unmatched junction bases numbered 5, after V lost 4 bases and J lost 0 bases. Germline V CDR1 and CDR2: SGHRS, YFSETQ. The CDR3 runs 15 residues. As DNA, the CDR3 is TGCGCCAGCAGCCCGGGACAGATCAGCACAGATACGCAGTATTTT. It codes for CASSPGQISTDTQYF. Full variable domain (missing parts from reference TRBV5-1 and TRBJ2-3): KAGVTQTPRYLIKTRGQQVTLSCSPISGHRSVSWYQQTPGQGLQFLFEYFSETQRNKGNFPGRFSGRQFSNSRSEMNVSTLELGDSALYLCASSPGQISTDTQYFGPGTRLTVL.

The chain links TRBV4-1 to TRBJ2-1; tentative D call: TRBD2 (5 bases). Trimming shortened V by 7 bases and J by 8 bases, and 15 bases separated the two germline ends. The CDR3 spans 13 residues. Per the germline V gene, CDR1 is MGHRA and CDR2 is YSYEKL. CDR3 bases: TGCGCCAGCACCGGGGAAGGGCTGGATGAGCAGTTCTTC. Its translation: CASTGEGLDEQFF.

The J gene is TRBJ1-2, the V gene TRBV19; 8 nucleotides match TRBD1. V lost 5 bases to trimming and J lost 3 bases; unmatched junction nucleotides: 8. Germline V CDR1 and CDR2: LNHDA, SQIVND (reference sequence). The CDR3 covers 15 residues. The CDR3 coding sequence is TGTGCCAGTAGTCCCGGACAGGGTGAGCACTATGGCTACACCTTC. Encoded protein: CASSPGQGEHYGYTF.

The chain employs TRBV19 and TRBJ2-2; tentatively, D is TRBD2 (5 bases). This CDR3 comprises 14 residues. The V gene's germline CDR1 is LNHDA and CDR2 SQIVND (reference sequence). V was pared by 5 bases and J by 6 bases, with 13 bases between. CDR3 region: CASSLYGVPGELFF. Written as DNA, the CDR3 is TGTGCCAGTAGTTTATACGGGGTACCCGGGGAGCTGTTTTTT.

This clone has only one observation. CDR3 in amino acids: CAISESLAGTSHEQYF. The CDR3 nucleotides are TGTGCCATCAGTGAGTCGCTAGCGGGAACGTCCCACGAGCAGTACTTC. This rearrangement joins TRBV10-3 to TRBJ2-7; 9 nucleotides agree with TRBD2. V was pared by 0 bases and J by 5 bases, with 8 bases of the junction left unmatched. The CDR3 sequence is 16 residues long. The germline V gene has CDR1 ENHRY and CDR2 SYGVKD.

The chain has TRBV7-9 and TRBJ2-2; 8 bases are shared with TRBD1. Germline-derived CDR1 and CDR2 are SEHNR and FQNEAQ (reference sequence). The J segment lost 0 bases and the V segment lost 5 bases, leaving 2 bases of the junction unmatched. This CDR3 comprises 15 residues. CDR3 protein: CASSRQGTNTGELFF. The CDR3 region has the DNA TGTGCCAGCAGCCGACAGGGGACGAACACCGGGGAGCTGTTTTTT.

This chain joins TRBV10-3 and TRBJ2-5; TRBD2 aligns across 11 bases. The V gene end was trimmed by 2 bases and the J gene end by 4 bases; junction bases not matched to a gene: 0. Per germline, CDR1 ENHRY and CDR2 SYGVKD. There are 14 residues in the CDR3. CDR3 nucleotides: TGTGCCATCAGTGAGGGACTAGCGGGAGAGACCCAGTACTTC. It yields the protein CAISEGLAGETQYF.

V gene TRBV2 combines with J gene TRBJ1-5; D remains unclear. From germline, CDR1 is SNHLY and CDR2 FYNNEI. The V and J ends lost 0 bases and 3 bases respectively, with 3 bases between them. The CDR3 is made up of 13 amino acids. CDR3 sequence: CASSEAYNQPQHF. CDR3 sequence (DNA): TGTGCCAGCAGTGAAGCTTACAATCAGCCCCAGCATTTT.

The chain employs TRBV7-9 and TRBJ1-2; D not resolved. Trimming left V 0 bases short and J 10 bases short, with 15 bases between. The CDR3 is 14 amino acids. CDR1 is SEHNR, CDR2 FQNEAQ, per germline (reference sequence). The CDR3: CASSLALQAESYTF. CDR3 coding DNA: TGTGCCAGCAGCTTAGCCTTGCAGGCTGAGTCCTACACCTTC.

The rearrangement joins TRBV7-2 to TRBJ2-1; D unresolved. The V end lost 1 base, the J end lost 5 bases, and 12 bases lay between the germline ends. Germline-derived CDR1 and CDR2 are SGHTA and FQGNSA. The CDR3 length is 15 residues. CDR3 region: CASSLDGRRNNEQFF. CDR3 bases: TGTGCCAGCAGCTTAGACGGCAGACGGAACAATGAGCAGTTCTTC.

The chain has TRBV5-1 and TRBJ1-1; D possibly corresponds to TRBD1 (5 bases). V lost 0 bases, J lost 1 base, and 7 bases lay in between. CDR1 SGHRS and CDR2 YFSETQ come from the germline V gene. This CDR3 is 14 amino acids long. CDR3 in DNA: TGCGCCAGCAGCTTGGGACAGTCGAACACTGAAGCTTTCTTT. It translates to CASSLGQSNTEAFF. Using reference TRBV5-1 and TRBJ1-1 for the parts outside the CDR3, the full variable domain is KAGVTQTPRYLIKTRGQQVTLSCSPISGHRSVSWYQQTPGQGLQFLFEYFSETQRNKGNFPGRFSGRQFSNSRSEMNVSTLELGDSALYLCASSLGQSNTEAFFGQGTRLTVV.

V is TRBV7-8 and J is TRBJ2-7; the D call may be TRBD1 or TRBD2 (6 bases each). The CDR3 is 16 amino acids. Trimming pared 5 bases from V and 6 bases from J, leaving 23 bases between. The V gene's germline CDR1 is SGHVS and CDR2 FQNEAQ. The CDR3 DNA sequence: TGTGCCAGCAGCCCTACGTTTGCAGGGGAGGTTGCCGAGCAGTACTTC. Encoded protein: CASSPTFAGEVAEQYF.

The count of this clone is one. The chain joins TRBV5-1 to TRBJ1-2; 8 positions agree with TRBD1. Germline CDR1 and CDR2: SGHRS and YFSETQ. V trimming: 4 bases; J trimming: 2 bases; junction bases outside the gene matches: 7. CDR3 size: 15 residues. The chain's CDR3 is CASSQYRTGNYGYTF. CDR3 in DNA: TGCGCCAGCAGCCAATATAGGACAGGGAACTATGGCTACACCTTC. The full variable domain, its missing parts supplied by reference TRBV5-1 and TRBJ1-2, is KAGVTQTPRYLIKTRGQQVTLSCSPISGHRSVSWYQQTPGQGLQFLFEYFSETQRNKGNFPGRFSGRQFSNSRSEMNVSTLELGDSALYLCASSQYRTGNYGYTFGSGTRLTVV.